These 10 T cell receptor beta chains came from one sample sequenced in a study of graft-versus-host responses after intestinal transplantation. Measured with immunoSEQ multiplex PCR; TCRdb has only the in-frame clones, and not every one. The table shows around 30,000 clones, with roughly 85% occurring only once. The source was PBMCs, collected around 28 days after intestinal transplant. Receptors were obtained from a human patient who received an intestinal transplant, so some T cells may come from the graft donor.

J is TRBJ2-3 and V is TRBV11-2; 10 nucleotides agree with TRBD2. The J segment lost 0 bases and the V segment lost 3 bases, leaving 9 bases of the junction unmatched. CDR3 length: 18 residues. Germline V gene lookup returns CDR1 SGHAT and CDR2 FQNNGV. The CDR3 DNA reads TGTGCCAGCAGCTTCCTAGGGACTAGCGTTACTAGCACAGATACGCAGTATTTT. Protein: CASSFLGTSVTSTDTQYF.

The chain employs TRBV6-5 and TRBJ2-2; D unclear. This CDR3 spans 15 amino acids. Germline CDR1 MNHEY, CDR2 SVGAGI. V gave up 10 bases and J gave up 8 bases, with 23 bases separating them. The CDR3 here is CATSREPISLGELFF. The DNA of the CDR3 is TGTGCCACCTCTAGGGAACCAATATCTTTAGGGGAGCTGTTTTTT.

The rearrangement uses TRBV27 and TRBJ2-5, with D tentatively TRBD1 (6 bases). V lost 3 bases and J 5 bases, leaving 10 bases between the germline ends. The germline V gene encodes CDR1 MNHEY and CDR2 SMNVEV (reference sequence). This CDR3 region has 13 residues. CDR3 nucleotide sequence: TGTGCCAGCAGTTTTACAGGGCAGGAGACCCAGTACTTC. The encoded protein is CASSFTGQETQYF.

The rearrangement links TRBV6-5 to TRBJ1-2; 9 positions agree with TRBD1. J gave up 8 bases and V 10 bases, and 14 bases lay outside the gene matches. The CDR3 runs 14 residues. Germline V lookup: CDR1 MNHEY, CDR2 SVGAGI. The CDR3 spells CATCGTGRYRGYTF. The CDR3 DNA is TGTGCCACCTGCGGGACAGGGAGGTATAGGGGCTACACCTTC.

The V call is TRBV6-1, the J call TRBJ2-7, with 10 bases lining up with TRBD2. Per the germline V gene, CDR1 is MNHNS and CDR2 is SASEGT. V shed 2 bases and J 2 bases; nucleotides not matched to a gene: 3. CDR3 length equals 15 residues. CDR3 nucleotide sequence: TGTGCCAGCAGTGAAAGGGGACTAGCGACCTACGAGCAGTACTTC. This gives the protein CASSERGLATYEQYF.

This clone has only one observation. The chain has TRBV9 and TRBJ2-6; 9 positions match TRBD1. There are 18 residues in the CDR3. The V gene's germline CDR1 is SGDLS and CDR2 YYNGEE. V was pared by 4 bases and J by 0 bases, with 8 bases of the junction left unmatched. CDR3 sequence reads: CASSPGDREASGANVLTF. CDR3 nucleotides: TGTGCCAGCAGCCCGGGGGACAGGGAGGCCTCTGGGGCCAACGTCCTGACTTTC. Looking up the rest from reference TRBV9 and TRBJ2-6 gives the full variable domain: DSGVTQTPKHLITATGQRVTLRCSPRSGDLSVYWYQQSLDQGLQFLIQYYNGEERAKGNILERFSAQQFPDLHSELNLSSLELGDSALYFCASSPGDREASGANVLTFGAGSRLTVL.

The V gene is TRBV29-1, the J gene TRBJ2-3, with TRBD1 matching over 7 bases. The V and J ends lost 7 bases and 2 bases, in that order; junction bases with no gene match: 12. Germline V gene sequence: CDR1 SQVTM, CDR2 ANQGSEA. The CDR3 is 15 amino acids. CDR3 DNA sequence: TGCAGCGCCCCTAGAGGGACAGCCACCACAGATACGCAGTATTTT. Translated: CSAPRGTATTDTQYF.

In DNA, the CDR3 is TGCGCCAGCAGCTGGGCGACCAAAGAGACCCAGTACTTC. Translating it yields CASSWATKETQYF. The chain uses TRBV5-1 and TRBJ2-5; D is unresolved. V was cut by 3 bases and J by 3 bases, with 9 bases left in between. This CDR3 has 13 amino acids. From germline, CDR1 is SGHRS and CDR2 YFSETQ.

This clone was detected only a few times. The gene calls are TRBV19 and TRBJ2-4; a weak D match, TRBD2 (6 bases). Deletions cut 7 bases from V and 1 base from J, with 8 bases between. The CDR3 runs 13 residues. The germline CDR1 and CDR2 sequences are LNHDA and SQIVND (reference sequence). The CDR3 sequence is CASTRGAKNIQYF. The CDR3 DNA reads as TGTGCCAGTACCCGGGGGGCCAAAAACATTCAGTACTTC.

The rearrangement links TRBV2 to TRBJ1-2, with a weak D call TRBD1 (5 bases). The CDR3 loop spans 13 amino acids. V lost 4 bases to trimming and J lost 6 bases, with 12 bases between them. Per germline, CDR1 SNHLY and CDR2 FYNNEI. The CDR3 region is CASSVLGVDGYTF. The CDR3 coding sequence is TGTGCCAGCAGTGTTCTGGGGGTGGATGGCTACACCTTC.